Sequencing of this T cell receptor (beta chain) was carried out in a study of metastatic and nonmetastatic thyroid tumors. In the study overall: The study looked at repertoires side by side in blood and in tumor or nodule tissue from malignant and benign thyroid patients.

This CDR3 is 16 amino acids long. Trimming at V came to 3 bases and at J to 1 base, leaving 6 bases not matched to a gene. Germline V lookup: CDR1 SGDLS, CDR2 YYNGEE. With respect to this clone: No antigen is known for it. A read error may explain this, as a much larger clone is one base away. Within the sample, other DNA sequences also encode this same CDR3.

In the authors' methods: Researchers built a distant-metastasis classifier for papillary thyroid cancer that drew on CDR3 differences across clinicopathological groups. Using MiXCR, TCRdb reanalyzed the PCR reads. The V and J calls were determined by TCRdb, not by the authors. The profile shows about 92,000 clones, 15% of them singletons. Whole-study results and caveats: A significant increase in TCR beta diversity was reportedly seen in malignant thyroid tumors relative to benign nodules, in blood and tumor.

There were no patients who had received any treatment before thyroid surgery. The sample comprised blood. V and J are TRBV9 and TRBJ2-3, with 9 nucleotides matching TRBD2. The sequence was obtained from a female donor with papillary thyroid cancer or a benign thyroid nodule (not recorded which). Some clones in this sample may be carry-over from other donors' samples. CDR3 amino acids: CASSGGTSGRTDTQYF. DNA of the CDR3: TGTGCCAGCAGCGGCGGTACTAGCGGGCGCACAGATACGCAGTATTTT.